The present T cell receptor (beta chain) was sequenced within a study of cytomegalovirus exposure and HLA in healthy donors. The V gene end was trimmed by 6 bases and the J gene end by 3 bases; junction bases not matched to a gene: 6. This CDR3 spans 15 amino acids. Germline loops: CDR1 LGHNT, CDR2 FRNRAP. This clone was seen a single time. The PCR contained 60 Vbeta and 13 Jbeta primers. TCRdb keeps only in-frame clones here, not all; method: immunoSEQ multiplex PCR. The table has about 140,000 clones, approximately 80% seen once. Sequenced: PBMCs. The V and J genes are TRBV12-5 and TRBJ2-3; 10 bases are a match to TRBD1. The clonotype originates from a woman younger than 35 in good health and CMV-seropositive. The CDR3 DNA is TGTGCTAGTGGCTCCGGGACAGGGGCGACAGATACGCAGTATTTT. This codes for CASGSGTGATDTQYF.